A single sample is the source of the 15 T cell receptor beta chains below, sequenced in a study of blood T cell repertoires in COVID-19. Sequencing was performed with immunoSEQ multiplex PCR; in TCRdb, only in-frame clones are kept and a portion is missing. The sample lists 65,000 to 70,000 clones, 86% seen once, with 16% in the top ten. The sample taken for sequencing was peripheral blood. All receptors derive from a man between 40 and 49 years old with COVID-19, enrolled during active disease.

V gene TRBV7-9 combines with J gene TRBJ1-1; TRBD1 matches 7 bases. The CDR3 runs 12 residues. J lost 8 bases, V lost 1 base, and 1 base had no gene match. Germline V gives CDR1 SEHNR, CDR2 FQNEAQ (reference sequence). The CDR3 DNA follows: TGTGCCAGCAGCTTAGGACAGGGAGAAGCTTTCTTT. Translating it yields CASSLGQGEAFF.

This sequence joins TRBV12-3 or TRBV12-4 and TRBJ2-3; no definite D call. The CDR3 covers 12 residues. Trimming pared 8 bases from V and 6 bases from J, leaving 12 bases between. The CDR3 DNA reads TGTGCCAGCGCCAGTTTGGAGGATACGCAGTATTTT. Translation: CASASLEDTQYF.

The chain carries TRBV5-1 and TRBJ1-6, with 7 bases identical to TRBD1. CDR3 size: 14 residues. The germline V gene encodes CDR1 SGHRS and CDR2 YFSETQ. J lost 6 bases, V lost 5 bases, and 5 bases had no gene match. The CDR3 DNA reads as TGCGCCAGCAGTTTGACAGGGTTTAATTCACCCCTCCACTTT. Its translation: CASSLTGFNSPLHF.

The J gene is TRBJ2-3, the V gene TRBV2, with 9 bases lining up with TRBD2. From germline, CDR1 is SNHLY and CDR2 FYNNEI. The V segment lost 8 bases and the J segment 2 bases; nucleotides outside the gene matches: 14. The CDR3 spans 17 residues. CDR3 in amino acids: CASSRLADPFYTDTQYF. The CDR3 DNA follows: TGTGCCAGCTCGCGACTAGCGGACCCTTTTTACACAGATACGCAGTATTTT.

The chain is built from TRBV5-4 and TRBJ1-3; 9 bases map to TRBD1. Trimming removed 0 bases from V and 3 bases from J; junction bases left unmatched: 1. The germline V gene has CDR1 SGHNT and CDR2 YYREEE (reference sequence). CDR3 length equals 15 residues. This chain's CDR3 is CASSLGQGGGNTIYF. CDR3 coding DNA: TGTGCCAGCAGCTTGGGACAGGGGGGTGGAAACACCATATATTTT.

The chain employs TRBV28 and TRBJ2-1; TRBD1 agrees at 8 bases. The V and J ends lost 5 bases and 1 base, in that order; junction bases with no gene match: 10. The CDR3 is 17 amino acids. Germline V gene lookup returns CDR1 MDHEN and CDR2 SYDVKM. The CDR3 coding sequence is TGTGCCAGCAGTCCCGGACAGGGTAAAAGTTCCTACAATGAGCAGTTCTTC. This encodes CASSPGQGKSSYNEQFF.

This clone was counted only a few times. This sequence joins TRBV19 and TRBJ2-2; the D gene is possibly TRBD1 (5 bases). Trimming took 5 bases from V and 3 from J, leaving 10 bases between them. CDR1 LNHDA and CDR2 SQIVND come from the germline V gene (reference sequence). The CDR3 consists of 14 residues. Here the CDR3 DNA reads TGTGCCAGTAGTGAAGGGGCCCACACCGGGGAGCTGTTTTTT. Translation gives CASSEGAHTGELFF.

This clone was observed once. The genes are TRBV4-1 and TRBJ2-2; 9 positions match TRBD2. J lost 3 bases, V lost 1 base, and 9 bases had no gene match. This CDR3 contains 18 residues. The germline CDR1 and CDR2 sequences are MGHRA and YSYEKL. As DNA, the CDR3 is TGCGCCAGCAGCCAAGTCCCTCCGGGACTAGCAGACACCGGGGAGCTGTTTTTT. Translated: CASSQVPPGLADTGELFF.

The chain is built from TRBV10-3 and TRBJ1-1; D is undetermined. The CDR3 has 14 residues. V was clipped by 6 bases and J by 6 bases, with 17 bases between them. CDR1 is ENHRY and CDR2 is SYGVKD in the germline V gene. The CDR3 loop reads CAIRSPEVWAEAFF. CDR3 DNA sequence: TGTGCCATCAGGTCGCCCGAGGTTTGGGCTGAAGCTTTCTTT.

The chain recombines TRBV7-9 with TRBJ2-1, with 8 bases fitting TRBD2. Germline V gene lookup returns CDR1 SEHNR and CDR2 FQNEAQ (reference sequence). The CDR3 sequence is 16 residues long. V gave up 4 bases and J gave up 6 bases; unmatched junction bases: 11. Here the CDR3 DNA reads TGTGCCAGCAGCTCGCACCCCGTAGCGGGGAGCAATGAGCAGTTCTTC. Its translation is CASSSHPVAGSNEQFF. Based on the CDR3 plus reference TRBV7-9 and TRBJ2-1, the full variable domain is DTGVSQNPRHKITKRGQNVTFRCDPISEHNRLYWYRQTLGQGPEFLTYFQNEAQLEKSRLLSDRFSAERPKGSFSTLEIQRTEQGDSAMYLCASSSHPVAGSNEQFFGPGTRLTVL.

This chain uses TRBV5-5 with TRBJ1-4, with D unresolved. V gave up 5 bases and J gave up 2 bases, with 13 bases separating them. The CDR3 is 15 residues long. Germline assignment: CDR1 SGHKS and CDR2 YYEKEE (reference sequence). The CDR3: CASSPTGSTNEKLFF. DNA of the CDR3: TGTGCCAGCAGTCCGACGGGTTCGACTAATGAAAAACTGTTTTTT.

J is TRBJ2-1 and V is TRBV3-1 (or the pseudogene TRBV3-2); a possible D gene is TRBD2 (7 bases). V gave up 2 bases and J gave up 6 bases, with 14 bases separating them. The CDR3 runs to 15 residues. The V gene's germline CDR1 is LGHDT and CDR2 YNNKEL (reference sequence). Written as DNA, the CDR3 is TGTGCCAGCAGCCAAACCGCGGGGGCCTCCAATGAGCAGTTCTTC. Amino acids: CASSQTAGASNEQFF.

The CDR3, as DNA: TGTGCCAGTAGTATAGATCGGATGGACAGGGCTCAGCATTTT. It is translated as CASSIDRMDRAQHF. V gene TRBV19 combines with J gene TRBJ1-5; TRBD1 matches 8 bases. Trimming removed 0 bases from V and 13 bases from J; junction bases left unmatched: 8. CDR1 LNHDA and CDR2 SQIVND come from the germline V gene (reference sequence). The CDR3 is made up of 14 amino acids.

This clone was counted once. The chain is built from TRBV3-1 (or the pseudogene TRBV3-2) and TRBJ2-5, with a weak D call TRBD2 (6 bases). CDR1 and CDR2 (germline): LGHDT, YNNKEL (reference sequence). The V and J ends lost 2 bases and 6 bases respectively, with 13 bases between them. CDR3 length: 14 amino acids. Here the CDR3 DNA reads TGTGCCAGCAGCCAACTGGGGCGGGGTCAGACCCAGTACTTC. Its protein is CASSQLGRGQTQYF.

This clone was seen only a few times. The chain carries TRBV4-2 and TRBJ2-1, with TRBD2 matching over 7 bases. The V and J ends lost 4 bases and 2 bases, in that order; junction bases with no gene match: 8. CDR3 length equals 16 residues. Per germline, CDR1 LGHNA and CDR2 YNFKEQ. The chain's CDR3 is CASSRGAAGAYNEQFF. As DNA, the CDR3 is TGTGCCAGCAGCCGAGGGGCGGCGGGGGCCTACAATGAGCAGTTCTTC.